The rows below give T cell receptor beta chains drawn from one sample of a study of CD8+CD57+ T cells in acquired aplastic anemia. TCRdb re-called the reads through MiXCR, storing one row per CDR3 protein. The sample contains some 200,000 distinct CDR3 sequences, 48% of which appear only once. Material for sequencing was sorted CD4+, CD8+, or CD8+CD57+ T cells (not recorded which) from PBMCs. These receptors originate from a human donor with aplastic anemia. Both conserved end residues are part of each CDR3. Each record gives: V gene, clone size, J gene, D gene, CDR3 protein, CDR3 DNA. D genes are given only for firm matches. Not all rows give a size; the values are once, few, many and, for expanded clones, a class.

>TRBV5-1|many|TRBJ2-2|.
CASSWSGTSNTGELFF
TGCGCCAGCAGCTGGTCCGGGACTTCGAACACCGGGGAGCTGTTTTTT
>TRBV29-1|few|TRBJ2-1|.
CSVEEQLTGLYNEQFF
TGCAGCGTTGAAGAACAGCTGACAGGCCTCTACAATGAGCAGTTCTTC
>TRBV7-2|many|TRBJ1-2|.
CASSVSQGWGYTF
TGTGCCAGCAGCGTATCCCAGGGGTGGGGCTACACCTTC
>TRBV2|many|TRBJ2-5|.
CASRPPAGRQETQYF
TGTGCCAGCAGGCCCCCAGCAGGTAGACAAGAGACCCAGTACTTC
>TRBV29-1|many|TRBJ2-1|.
CSTPGGRIDNEQFF
TGCAGCACGCCCGGGGGGCGTATAGACAATGAGCAGTTCTTC
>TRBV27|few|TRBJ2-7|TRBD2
CASSEVRLAGGVYEQYF
TGTGCCAGCAGTGAAGTCCGACTAGCGGGAGGAGTCTACGAGCAGTACTTC
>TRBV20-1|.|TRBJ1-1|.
CSAEGGGNTEAFF
TGCAGTGCCGAAGGGGGAGGGAACACTGAAGCTTTCTTT
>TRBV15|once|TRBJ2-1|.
CAASSLQRTTYNEQFF
TGTGCCGCCAGCAGCTTGCAGCGGACAACCTACAATGAGCAGTTCTTC
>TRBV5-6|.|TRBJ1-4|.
CASSLRTDNEKLFF
TGTGCCAGCAGCCTCCGGACGGATAATGAAAAACTGTTTTTT
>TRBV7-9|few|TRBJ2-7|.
CASSLGPGEQYF
TGTGCCAGCAGCTTAGGTCCTGGGGAGCAGTACTTC
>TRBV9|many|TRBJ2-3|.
CASSAGPNAPDTQYF
TGTGCCAGCAGCGCCGGACCAAACGCCCCAGATACGCAGTATTTT
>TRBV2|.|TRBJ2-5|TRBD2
CASSEGTSGGETQYF
TGTGCCAGCAGTGAAGGGACTAGCGGAGGAGAGACCCAGTACTTC
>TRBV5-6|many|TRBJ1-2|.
CASSLAGRADYGYTF
TGTGCCAGCAGCTTGGCGGGACGGGCTGACTATGGCTACACCTTC
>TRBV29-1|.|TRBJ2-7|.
CSVYLTGREQYF
TGCAGCGTCTATCTAACTGGACGGGAGCAGTACTTC
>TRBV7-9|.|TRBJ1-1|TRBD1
CASSLGTGPFEAFF
TGTGCCAGCAGCTTAGGGACAGGGCCTTTCGAAGCTTTCTTT
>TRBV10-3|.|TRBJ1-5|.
CAISESADSNQPQHF
TGTGCCATCAGTGAGTCGGCAGATAGCAATCAGCCCCAGCATTTT
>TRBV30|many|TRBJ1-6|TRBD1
CAWSGQGVVPPLHF
TGTGCCTGGAGCGGACAGGGGGTTGTTCCACCCCTCCACTTT
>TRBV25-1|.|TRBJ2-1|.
CASSRGRENEQFF
TGTGCCAGCAGTCGTGGCAGGGAAAATGAGCAGTTCTTC
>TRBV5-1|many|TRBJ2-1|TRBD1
CASSLPGTGYNEQFF
TGCGCCAGCAGCTTACCCGGGACAGGGTACAATGAGCAGTTCTTC
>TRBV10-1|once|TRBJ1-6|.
CASSAYSMNSPLHF
TGCGCCAGCAGTGCGTACAGCATGAATTCACCCCTCCACTTT
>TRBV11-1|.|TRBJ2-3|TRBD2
CASSSLAGITDTHYF
TGTGCCAGCAGCTCGTTAGCGGGAATCACAGATACGCACTATTTT
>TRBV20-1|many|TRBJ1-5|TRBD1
CSATRTGQGSQPQHF
TGCAGTGCAACCAGAACGGGACAGGGGTCGCAGCCCCAGCATTTT
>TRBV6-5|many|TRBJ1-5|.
CASSYRTGDQPQHF
TGTGCCAGCAGTTACCGGACGGGAGATCAGCCCCAGCATTTT
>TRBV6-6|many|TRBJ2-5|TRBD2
CASSYIPLAGEETQYF
TGTGCCAGCAGTTACATTCCACTAGCGGGAGAAGAGACCCAGTACTTC
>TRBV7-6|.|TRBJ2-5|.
CASSLGGEETQYF
TGTGCCAGCAGCTTGGGGGGCGAAGAGACCCAGTACTTC
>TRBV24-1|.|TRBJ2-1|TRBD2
CATGTGTNNEQFF
TGTGCCACCGGTACTGGGACTAACAATGAGCAGTTCTTC
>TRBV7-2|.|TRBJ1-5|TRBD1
CARRDRVGQPQHF
TGTGCCAGGAGGGACAGGGTCGGTCAGCCCCAGCATTTT
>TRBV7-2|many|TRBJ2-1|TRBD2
CASSASGTSRFF
TGTGCCAGCAGCGCTTCCGGGACTAGCCGGTTCTTC
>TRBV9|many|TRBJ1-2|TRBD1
CASSAGQGDYGYTF
TGTGCCAGCAGCGCTGGACAGGGAGACTATGGCTACACCTTC
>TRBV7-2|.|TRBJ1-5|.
CASSLGDMSPHF
TGTGCCAGCAGCTTAGGGGACATGTCTCCGCATTTT
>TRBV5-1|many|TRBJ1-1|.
CASSLVSENTEAFF
TGCGCCAGCAGCTTGGTTTCAGAGAACACTGAAGCTTTCTTT
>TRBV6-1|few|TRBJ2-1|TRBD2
CASSLDGTSAYNEQFF
TGTGCCAGCAGTCTCGACGGGACTAGCGCATACAATGAGCAGTTCTTC
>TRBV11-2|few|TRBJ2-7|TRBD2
CASSLVRTSGNTYEQYF
TGTGCCAGCAGCTTAGTGAGGACTAGCGGGAATACCTACGAGCAGTACTTC
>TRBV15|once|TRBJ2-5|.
CATSRDLGRTETQYF
TGTGCCACCAGCAGAGATCTTGGCAGAACAGAAACCCAGTACTTC
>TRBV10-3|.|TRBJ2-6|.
CAISESGFSSGANVLTF
TGTGCCATCAGTGAGTCCGGCTTCTCCTCTGGGGCCAACGTCCTGACTTTC
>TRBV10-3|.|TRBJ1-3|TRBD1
CAISRDRSSGNTIYF
TGTGCCATCAGCCGGGACAGATCCTCTGGAAACACCATATATTTT
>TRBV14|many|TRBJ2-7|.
CASSRGLSRPYEQYF
TGTGCCAGCAGCCGGGGTCTCTCAAGGCCCTACGAGCAGTACTTC
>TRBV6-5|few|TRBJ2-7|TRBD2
CASSYGYGGGSYEQYF
TGTGCCAGCAGTTACGGGTACGGGGGGGGTTCCTACGAGCAGTACTTC
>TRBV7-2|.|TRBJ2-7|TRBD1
CASIGTGIYEQYF
TGTGCCAGCATCGGGACAGGGATCTACGAGCAGTACTTC
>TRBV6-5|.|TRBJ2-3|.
CASSSLGGEAQYF
TGTGCCAGCAGTTCCTTGGGGGGTGAGGCGCAGTATTTT
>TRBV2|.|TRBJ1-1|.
CASSEWSHMTGTEAFF
TGTGCCAGCAGTGAATGGTCCCATATGACCGGTACTGAAGCTTTCTTT
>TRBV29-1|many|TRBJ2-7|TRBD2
CSVEGTRAGGEQYF
TGCAGCGTTGAAGGGACGAGGGCGGGAGGCGAGCAGTACTTC
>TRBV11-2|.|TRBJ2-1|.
CASSRLGREYNEQFF
TGTGCCAGCAGCCGACTGGGCAGGGAGTACAATGAGCAGTTCTTC
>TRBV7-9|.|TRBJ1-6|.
CASSRNSPLHF
TGTGCCAGCAGCCGGAATTCACCCCTCCACTTT
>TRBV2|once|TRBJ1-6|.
CASSSNNSPLHF
TGTGCCAGCAGCTCCAATAATTCACCCCTCCACTTT
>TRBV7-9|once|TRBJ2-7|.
CASRLTGNEQYF
TGTGCCAGCAGGCTAACAGGGAACGAGCAGTACTTC